Reported below is one T cell receptor beta chain. The data were taken from a study of PD-L1 blockade in urothelial cancer. In the study overall: Blood drawn 3 weeks (second dose) and 6 weeks after treatment start was analyzed. T cells were recovered from blood samples at a median of around 150,000.

Spike-ins of synthetic TCR analog templates went into each PCR. Sequencing used immunoSEQ multiplex PCR; TCRdb keeps in-frame clones, though not all of them. The table lists about 90,000 clones, roughly 90% of them singletons. Sequenced material: PBMCs, taken around atezolizumab (anti-PD-L1) treatment. The sequence came from a man aged 55 to 70 with urothelial cancer.

CDR3 residues: CASSSGGQLTGELFF. In DNA, the CDR3 is TGTGCCAGCAGTTCAGGAGGGCAGCTCACCGGGGAGCTGTTTTTT. This chain joins TRBV28 and TRBJ2-2, with D possibly TRBD2 on 6 matching bases. V gave up 4 bases and J gave up 4 bases, with 13 bases separating them. The CDR3 spans 15 residues. In germline, CDR1 is MDHEN, CDR2 SYDVKM.